The clone carrying this T cell receptor (beta chain) was seen more than once but under ten times. This sample is drawn from a study of patients and donors after allogeneic stem cell transplantation. TCRdb reprocessed the RT-PCR reads via MiXCR and lists one record per CDR3 protein. The sample lists about 150,000 distinct CDR3 sequences; roughly 22% were seen once. Looked up from germline, CDR1 is MNHEY and CDR2 is SVGAGI. The CDR3 has 17 amino acids. Deletions cut 6 bases from V and 1 base from J, with 19 bases between. The chain carries TRBV6-5 and TRBJ1-3; D uncertain. The material sequenced was blood, either unsorted or a sorted T cell fraction (not recorded which). The receptor was derived from a human donor who was either an allogeneic HSCT recipient or a stem cell or donor lymphocyte infusion donor (not recorded which). It is not recorded whose cells these are; they may come from a transplant donor. The CDR3 nucleotides are TGTGCCAGCAGCGCCAGAGTCGGGGAGGAATCTGGAAACACCATATATTTT. Protein sequence: CASSARVGEESGNTIYF.